A single sample gave rise to the 15 T cell receptor beta chains below, sequenced in a study of blood T cells in healthy people across ages (dated by TCRdb to between 2015 and 2017). Preparation of the library involved 5' RACE. Sequencing took place on an Illumina HiSeq 2500. The second PCR ran for about 6 to 11 cycles and used a J-beta primer mix along with a sample-barcoded 5' primer. TCRdb reprocessed the public reads (quality trimming at Q25 with fastp, clone calling with MiXCR) and kept in-frame beta chains. All rows with the same CDR3 protein become a single entry with the most common DNA and genes. The sample table contains roughly 1.4 million distinct CDR3 sequences; only one count was recorded for roughly 64% of them. Over 5% of the sample is held by the ten biggest clonotypes. Specimen: blood. The receptor set was obtained from a man younger than 35 in good health.

The chain couples TRBV7-2 to TRBJ2-7; a possible D gene is TRBD1 (5 bases). The CDR3 has 15 amino acids. Trimming pared 1 base from V and 2 bases from J, leaving 12 bases between. CDR1 and CDR2 (germline): SGHTA, FQGNSA. CDR3 sequence: CASSLEGIGPYEQYF. CDR3 sequence (DNA): TGTGCCAGCAGCTTAGAGGGGATAGGGCCCTACGAGCAGTACTTC.

The gene calls are TRBV20-1 and TRBJ2-7, with D unclear. The germline gives CDR1 DFQATT, CDR2 SNEGSKA (reference sequence). This CDR3 is built from 12 residues. V was cut by 3 bases and J by 0 bases, with 6 bases left in between. CDR3 DNA: TGCAGTGCTAGTTCCGTCTCCTACGAGCAGTACTTC. Residues: CSASSVSYEQYF.

Only a few counts were recorded for this clonotype. V gene TRBV20-1 combines with J gene TRBJ2-5, with TRBD2 identical over 7 bases. Germline loops: CDR1 DFQATT, CDR2 SNEGSKA (reference sequence). The CDR3 loop spans 15 amino acids. V lost 0 bases to trimming and J lost 2 bases; unmatched junction nucleotides: 6. The CDR3 sequence is CSARDPLAVQETQYF. CDR3 coding DNA: TGCAGTGCTAGAGATCCTCTAGCGGTACAAGAGACCCAGTACTTC.

The rearrangement uses TRBV7-2 and TRBJ1-4; D unresolved. The CDR3 is made up of 15 amino acids. V was shortened by 1 base and J by 7 bases, with 13 bases between the two germline ends. Germline loops: CDR1 SGHTA, CDR2 FQGNSA. In DNA form, the CDR3 reads TGTGCCAGCAGCTTAGGGTCTCTGCGTCGTGAAAAACTGTTTTTT. As protein: CASSLGSLRREKLFF.

The chain links TRBV12-3 or TRBV12-4 to TRBJ1-2; a possible D gene is TRBD1 (5 bases). The CDR3 is 13 amino acids. V gave up 5 bases and J gave up 1 base, with 8 bases separating them. For the CDR3, the DNA is TGTGCCAGCAGTAAACAGGATAACTATGGCTACACCTTC. It codes for CASSKQDNYGYTF.

This chain connects TRBV6-5 to TRBJ1-4; no firm D call. V was pared by 4 bases and J by 7 bases, with 13 bases between. CDR1 is MNHEY, CDR2 SVGAGI, per germline. The CDR3 is made up of 14 amino acids. The CDR3 DNA sequence: TGTGCCAGCAGTTCCTTAGGAACCACTGAAAAACTGTTTTTT. It is translated as CASSSLGTTEKLFF.

This clonotype appeared a few times. The rearrangement joins TRBV5-1 to TRBJ1-2; TRBD1 matches 7 bases. The CDR3 sequence is 14 residues long. From germline, CDR1 is SGHRS and CDR2 YFSETQ. V lost 4 bases and J lost 5; bases outside the gene matches: 8. The CDR3 spells CASSPDRVVYGYTF. The CDR3 DNA is TGCGCCAGCAGCCCAGACAGGGTAGTTTATGGCTACACCTTC.

The chain carries TRBV7-9 and TRBJ2-5; TRBD2 is a possible D gene (5 bases). The end of the DNA is better explained by TRBJ2-7, so the J call may be wrong. The length of the CDR3 is 15 residues. Germline CDR1 reads SEHNR; CDR2 reads FQNEAQ (reference sequence). In DNA form, the CDR3 reads TGTGCCAGCAGCTTAGGGCCCGACTGGGAGTACGAGCAGTACTTC. Translation: CASSLGPDWEYEQYF.

This clonotype is a singleton in its sample. A read error may produce the germline difference seen at one junction end. The V and J genes are TRBV20-1 and TRBJ2-7, with D possibly TRBD1 on 6 matching bases. Germline CDR1 reads DFQATT; CDR2 reads SNEGSKA (reference sequence). The CDR3 is 14 amino acids. CDR3 sequence (DNA): TGCAGTGCTCCGACAGGTACGGGAACCTACGAGCAGAACTTC. This sequence encodes CSAPTGTGTYEQNF.

This sequence joins TRBV2 and TRBJ2-1, with 7 bases aligning to TRBD2. The J call is uncertain, as TRBJ2-7 better fits the DNA end. Germline V gene data show CDR1 as SNHLY and CDR2 as FYNNEI. This CDR3 is 14 amino acids long. The CDR3 region is CASSESGNYNEQYF. The DNA of the CDR3 is TGTGCCAGCAGTGAAAGCGGGAACTACAATGAGCAGTACTTC.

The rearrangement joins TRBV5-6 to TRBJ2-5; 8 positions match TRBD2. The J call may not be correct, given that the DNA end is closer to TRBJ2-7. Germline V gene lookup returns CDR1 SGHDT and CDR2 YYEEEE. The CDR3 consists of 16 residues. The CDR3 region has the DNA TGTGCCAGCAGCTTGGGAAGAGCGGGAGTCAGGACCGAGCAGTACTTC. This translates into CASSLGRAGVRTEQYF.

This clonotype has more than one count but fewer than ten. The chain couples TRBV6-2 or TRBV6-3 to TRBJ2-5; 14 bases are a match to TRBD2. Per the germline V gene, CDR1 is MNHEY and CDR2 is SVGEGT. CDR3 length: 20 residues. Trimming removed 2 bases from V and 2 bases from J; junction bases left unmatched: 13. This CDR3 is CASSYDRTSGRWGSQETQYF. CDR3 in DNA: TGTGCCAGCAGTTACGACCGGACTAGCGGGAGGTGGGGTTCTCAAGAGACCCAGTACTTC.

J is TRBJ1-6 and V is TRBV4-2, with no clear D. The V end lost 0 bases, the J end lost 0 bases, and 6 bases lay between the germline ends. Germline lookup yields CDR1 LGHNA and CDR2 YNFKEQ. The CDR3 consists of 16 residues. The CDR3 nucleotides are TGTGCCAGCAGCCAAGACAGATTCTCCTATAATTCACCCCTCCACTTT. This encodes CASSQDRFSYNSPLHF.

The chain combines TRBV10-1 with TRBJ1-5; 10 bases align to TRBD1. The CDR3 length is 18 residues. V was clipped by 11 bases and J by 5 bases; unmatched bases: 21. Germline V gives CDR1 WNHNN, CDR2 SYGVQD (reference sequence). In DNA, the CDR3 is TGCGCCTCTCAGATCTTAAGGCGGGACAGGGGTTTGGATCAGCCCCAGCATTTT. This gives the protein CASQILRRDRGLDQPQHF.

The gene calls are TRBV7-2 and TRBJ2-3; D uncertain. CDR1 and CDR2 from the germline V gene are SGHTA and FQGNSA. The germline V and J ends were trimmed by 1 base and 7 bases, with 6 bases remaining between them. The CDR3 sequence is 12 residues long. For the CDR3, the DNA is TGTGCCAGCAGCTTAGAAGTAAATACGCAGTATTTT. Amino acid sequence: CASSLEVNTQYF.